The table lists the clone carrying this T cell receptor beta chain with many counts. A sample-barcoded 5' primer and a J-beta primer mix were used in a second PCR of roughly 7 to 11 cycles. TCRdb reprocessed the 5' RACE reads with MiXCR, giving one entry per CDR3 protein. The table records about 1.6 million distinct CDR3 sequences, roughly 30% of them present only once. This sample is part of a study of blood T cells in healthy people across ages. Germline values: CDR1 LGHNA, CDR2 YNFKEQ. With 0 bases clipped from V and 0 bases from J, the junction kept 5 bases outside the gene matches. The CDR3 covers 16 residues.

The sample consisted of blood. The origin of this receptor is a woman younger than 45 in good health. This sequence joins TRBV4-2 and TRBJ2-7; 7 nucleotides align to TRBD2. The CDR3 DNA follows: TGTGCCAGCAGCCAAGATCGGACTAGTCCCTCCTACGAGCAGTACTTC. Protein product: CASSQDRTSPSYEQYF.